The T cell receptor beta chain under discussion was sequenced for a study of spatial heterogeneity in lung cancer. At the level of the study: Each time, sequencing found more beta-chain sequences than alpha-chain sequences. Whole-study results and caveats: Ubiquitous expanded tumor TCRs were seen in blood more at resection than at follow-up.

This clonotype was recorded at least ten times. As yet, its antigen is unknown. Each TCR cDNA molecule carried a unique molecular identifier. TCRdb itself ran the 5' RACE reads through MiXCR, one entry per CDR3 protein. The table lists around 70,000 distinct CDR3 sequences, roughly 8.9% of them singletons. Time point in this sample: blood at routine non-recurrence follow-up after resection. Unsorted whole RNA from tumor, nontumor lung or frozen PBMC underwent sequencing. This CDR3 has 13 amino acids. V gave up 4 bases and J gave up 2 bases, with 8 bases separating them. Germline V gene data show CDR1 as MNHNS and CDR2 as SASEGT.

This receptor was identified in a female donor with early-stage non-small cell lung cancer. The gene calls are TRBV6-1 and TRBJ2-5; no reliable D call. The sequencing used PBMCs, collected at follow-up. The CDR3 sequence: CASSVEGQETQYF. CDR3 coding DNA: TGTGCCAGCAGTGTCGAAGGGCAAGAGACCCAGTACTTC.